The T cell receptor (beta chain) under discussion was sequenced for a study of T-cell memory formation after mild COVID-19 (dated by TCRdb to about 2021). At the level of the whole study: Most TCR sequence clusters were specific to one of the two donors. In a couple of donors, T-cell clones that expanded and contracted after mild COVID-19 were followed by sequencing TCRalpha and TCRbeta repertoires longitudinally. The cohort was made up of two young adult volunteers, one female and one male, who were previously healthy. Study-wide conclusions, independent of this receptor: The study included only two mild cases, and larger cohorts that include severe cases with pre-infection samples were judged to be necessary. Contracting CD4+ clones were located mainly in the CM and EM memory subsets, whereas CD8+ clones were found to be enriched in EMRA. Some responding clones were detected in pre-infection memory, suggesting pre-existing cross-reactive memory T cells joined the SARS-CoV-2 response. Clones that contracted from day 15 to 85 showed balanced CD4/CD8 phenotypes, whereas a second wave of clones that expanded from day 15 to 37 leaned towards CD4+. SARS-CoV-2 specificity was not confirmed for the second-wave clones peaking on day 37.

PBMCs were isolated by Ficoll-Paque density gradient centrifugation. On this clonotype: The antigen it recognizes is unknown. No quality values exist for individual bases; no much larger clone is one base distant.

V is pared back by 4 bases and J by 5 bases, with 18 bases lying between the germline termini. Sequences MGHRA (CDR1) and YSYEKL (CDR2) are obtained from the germline V gene. The CDR3 runs 15 residues from the cysteine to the phenylalanine. The DNA shown is the 45-base CDR3, in frame from base 1. Instrument used: Illumina NovaSeq 6000. cDNA libraries for TCRalpha and TCRbeta were prepared by 5'RACE using constant-segment primers, with sample barcodes and unique molecular identifiers added. RNA was extracted from every sample with Trizol reagent. Libraries were amplified in two PCR steps, with a second sample barcode and Illumina TruSeq adapters added in the second step. Libraries were sequenced on an Illumina NovaSeq with 2 x 150 bp paired-end reads. As for the original processing: With migec v1.2.7, reads were demultiplexed and then collapsed into UMI-guided consensus sequences. With mixcr v2.1.11, UMI consensuses were aligned to TRA and TRB V and J templates and assembled into clonotypes. Clonotypes were classified as expanded or contracted when called significant by both edgeR and NoisET, with noise models trained on biological replicates. edgeR calls used a false discovery rate-adjusted p below 0.01 and a log2 fold-change threshold of 1. PCA with hierarchical clustering of max-normalized trajectories of the 1000 most abundant clonotypes was used as exploratory dynamics analysis. The CD4 or CD8 phenotype of responding clones was assigned using the separately sequenced CD4+ and CD8+ repertoires. TCRdb's own reprocessing of the public reads used fastp at Q25 and MiXCR and kept productive beta chains. One record per CDR3 amino acid sequence lists the most common genes and DNA. Clone size and V and J calls follow TCRdb, not the original study. This sample lists about 540,000 distinct CDR3 sequences; about 20% were detected once. The ten largest make up roughly an eighth of the sample.

Sequenced sample: PBMCs or a T cell subset sorted from them (not recorded which). This sequence was found in an adult woman who had mild COVID-19 (a few samples of this study predate the infection). The sample titles of this study are shuffled in the database, so cell type and time point are left out; the donor was told from shared clones. Rearrangement joined TRBV4-1 to TRBJ2-7, with the D gene too uncertain to name. The nucleotides are TGCGCCAGCAGCCCGATTTTAGTCCCTCTCCACGAGCAGTACTTC. Translated, this gives CASSPILVPLHEQYF.